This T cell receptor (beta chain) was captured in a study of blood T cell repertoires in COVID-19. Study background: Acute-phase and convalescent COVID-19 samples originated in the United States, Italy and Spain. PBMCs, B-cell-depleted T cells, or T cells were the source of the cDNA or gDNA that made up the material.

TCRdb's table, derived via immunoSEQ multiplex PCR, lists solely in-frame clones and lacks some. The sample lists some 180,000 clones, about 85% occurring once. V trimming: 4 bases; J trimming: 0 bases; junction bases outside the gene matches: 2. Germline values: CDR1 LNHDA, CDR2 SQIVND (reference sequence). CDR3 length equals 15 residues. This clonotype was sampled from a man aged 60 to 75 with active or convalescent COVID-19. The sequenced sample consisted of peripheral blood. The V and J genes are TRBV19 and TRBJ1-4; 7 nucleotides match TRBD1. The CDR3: CASSTGTATNEKLFF. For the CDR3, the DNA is TGTGCCAGTAGTACCGGGACAGCAACTAATGAAAAACTGTTTTTT.